The clone carrying this TCR beta chain was counted ten times or more. The antigen is not known. The junction had 5 bases not matched to a gene; V was cut back by 3 bases and J by 5 bases. Germline V gene lookup returns CDR1 SQVTM and CDR2 ANQGSEA. The CDR3 consists of 14 residues. Overall study results and limits: Tumor memory CD4+ T cell TCR gene usage was found to cluster with blood and lymph node memory CD4+ cells and with lymph node naive CD4+ cells.

Full-length variable regions came from constant-region reverse primers plus semi-nested Nested Universal Primer A PCR. TCRdb passed the 5' RACE reads through MiXCR, listing each CDR3 protein once. The sample holds some 30,000 distinct CDR3 sequences, roughly 24% seen once. The clonotype was recovered from a female donor with breast cancer. This chain connects TRBV29-1 to TRBJ2-7; 12 nucleotides agree with TRBD2. The specimen was naive CD4+ T cells sorted from a lymph node. The subset is: naive CD4+ T cells, CD4+CD45RA+CD25-. CDR3 coding DNA: TGCAGCGTTGATGGTTGGACTAGCGGGAACGAGCAGTACTTC. Residues: CSVDGWTSGNEQYF.